One sample yielded the 20 T cell receptor beta chains listed below, sequenced in a study of OX40 agonist ivuxolimab in advanced cancers. Sequenced by immunoSEQ multiplex PCR; TCRdb stores in-frame clones only, minus some. This table has approximately 79,000 clones, 94% appearing once. The sequencing here drew on CD4+ or CD8+ T cells sorted from blood, taken in a trial of the OX40 agonist ivuxolimab. These receptor sequences come from an adult with an advanced solid tumor such as melanoma, head and neck, liver or kidney cancer.

The genes are TRBV5-4 and TRBJ2-7; D not resolved. V was pared by 4 bases and J by 0 bases, with 11 bases between. Germline CDR1 and CDR2: SGHNT and YYREEE (reference sequence). CDR3 length: 14 amino acids. Written as DNA, the CDR3 is TGTGCCAGCAGCGGCAGCCCCAGCTCCTACGAGCAGTACTTC. It translates to CASSGSPSSYEQYF.

V usage is TRBV27 and J usage is TRBJ2-5; unclear D gene. The V end lost 3 bases, the J end lost 2 bases, and 7 bases lay between the germline ends. There are 13 residues in the CDR3. Germline-derived CDR1 and CDR2 are MNHEY and SMNVEV (reference sequence). The DNA for the CDR3 is TGTGCCAGCAGTTTGCACACACAAGAGACCCAGTACTTC. Translation: CASSLHTQETQYF.

The V gene is TRBV19, the J gene TRBJ2-7; D perhaps matches TRBD2 (6 bases). Germline CDR1 is LNHDA and CDR2 is SQIVND (reference sequence). With 4 bases removed from V and 5 bases from J, the gap between germline ends came to 12 bases. The CDR3 sequence is 13 residues long. The CDR3 region has the DNA TGTGCCAGTAGTACGGGAGTGGGAAACGAGCAGTACTTC. It yields the protein CASSTGVGNEQYF.

V gene TRBV7-8 combines with J gene TRBJ1-2; D is ambiguous. Trimming stripped 1 base from V and 6 bases from J, with 9 bases between. This CDR3 region has 13 residues. Germline CDR1 and CDR2: SGHVS and FQNEAQ. The CDR3 sequence is CASSLGLDDGYTF. The CDR3 nucleotides read TGTGCCAGCAGCTTAGGTCTAGACGATGGCTACACCTTC.

This chain uses TRBV10-3 with TRBJ2-7, with D perhaps TRBD2 (5 bases). The CDR3 length is 10 residues. CDR1 ENHRY and CDR2 SYGVKD come from the germline V gene. The ends were cut back, 11 bases at V and 3 bases at J, with 8 bases in the middle. The CDR3 loop reads CASRDYEQYF. CDR3 bases: TGTGCCTCACGGGACTACGAGCAGTACTTC.

In its sample, this clone was seen once. The CDR3 DNA reads as TGTGCCAGCAGCTCGACCCGACAGGGGATTACCTACGAGCAGTACTTC. Protein product: CASSSTRQGITYEQYF. The chain joins TRBV28 to TRBJ2-7; 8 positions agree with TRBD1. J lost 2 bases, V lost 6 bases, and 12 bases had no gene match. This CDR3 spans 16 amino acids. Looked up from germline, CDR1 is MDHEN and CDR2 is SYDVKM.

The chain employs TRBV7-2 and TRBJ2-4; D may be TRBD1 or TRBD2 (5 bases each). V was shortened by 5 bases and J by 3 bases, with 11 bases between the two germline ends. The germline gives CDR1 SGHTA, CDR2 FQGNSA. CDR3 length: 14 amino acids. CDR3 sequence: CASSPGAVKNIQYF. The CDR3 coding sequence is TGTGCCAGCAGCCCCGGGGCAGTCAAAAACATTCAGTACTTC.

This clone was observed a few times. The CDR3 DNA is TGTGCCAGCACTCCCCTAGAAGGGGTATATGGCTACACCTTC. The encoded protein is CASTPLEGVYGYTF. The rearrangement links TRBV28 to TRBJ1-2; D is possibly TRBD1 (5 bases). The V and J ends lost 7 bases and 5 bases respectively, with 17 bases between them. The CDR3 sequence is 14 residues long. Germline loops: CDR1 MDHEN, CDR2 SYDVKM.

This sequence joins TRBV29-1 and TRBJ1-1; D unresolved. Deletions cut 6 bases from V and 6 bases from J, with 8 bases between. CDR3 length: 10 residues. From germline, CDR1 is SQVTM and CDR2 ANQGSEA. The CDR3 spells CSVHKAEAFF. The CDR3 DNA is TGCAGCGTCCATAAGGCTGAAGCTTTCTTT. Full variable domain (remainder filled in from reference TRBV29-1 and TRBJ1-1): SAVISQKPSRDICQRGTSLTIQCQVDSQVTMMFWYRQQPGQSLTLIATANQGSEATYESGFVIDKFPISRPNLTFSTLTVSNMSPEDSSIYLCSVHKAEAFFGQGTRLTVV.

The table lists this clone with a count of one. The chain employs TRBV6-5 and TRBJ1-3; TRBD1 is a possible D gene (5 bases). The CDR3 consists of 15 residues. CDR1 is MNHEY and CDR2 is SVGAGI in the germline V gene. The V gene lost 2 bases and the J gene lost 0 bases, with 8 bases spanning the gap. The DNA of the CDR3 is TGTGCCAGCAGTTACGGGACCTCCTCTGGAAACACCATATATTTT. Translated: CASSYGTSSGNTIYF.

The chain carries TRBV7-6 and TRBJ1-2; a possible D gene is TRBD1 (5 bases). Germline V gene sequence: CDR1 SGHVS, CDR2 FNYEAQ. This CDR3 region has 13 residues. Between the trimmed V and J ends, which lost 3 bases and 6 bases, there was a span of 11 bases. CDR3: CASSFPDRDGYTF. In DNA, the CDR3 is TGTGCCAGCAGCTTCCCCGACAGAGATGGCTACACCTTC.

The chain has TRBV9 and TRBJ2-7; the match to TRBD2 covers 13 bases. CDR1 is SGDLS, CDR2 YYNGEE, per germline. This CDR3 is built from 17 residues. V dropped 4 bases and J dropped 3; count of bases not matched to a gene: 10. The CDR3 DNA reads as TGTGCCAGCAGCATGGGGACTAGCGGGGAGGAAAACTACGAGCAGTACTTC. As protein: CASSMGTSGEENYEQYF.

The rearrangement links TRBV29-1 to TRBJ2-1; 9 nucleotides match TRBD2. CDR1 SQVTM and CDR2 ANQGSEA come from the germline V gene. J lost 9 bases, V lost 2 bases, and 2 bases had no gene match. There are 12 residues in the CDR3. The CDR3 spells CSVEWRGGEQFF. The CDR3 DNA reads TGCAGCGTTGAATGGCGGGGGGGTGAGCAGTTCTTC.

The V call is TRBV27, the J call TRBJ2-1; possibly TRBD1 or TRBD2 for D (6 bases each). This CDR3 comprises 13 residues. V shed 3 bases and J shed 10 bases, with 13 bases lying between them. In germline, CDR1 is MNHEY, CDR2 SMNVEV (reference sequence). This CDR3 is CASSFPGALEQFF. CDR3 bases: TGTGCCAGCAGTTTCCCGGGGGCTCTGGAGCAGTTCTTC.

This clone was seen once. V gene TRBV11-2 combines with J gene TRBJ2-1, with D unclear. V dropped 1 base and J dropped 7 bases, with 8 bases sitting between them. The CDR3 length is 13 residues. CDR1 SGHAT and CDR2 FQNNGV come from the germline V gene. CDR3 in amino acids: CASSLGLVNEQFF. In nucleotides, the CDR3 is TGTGCCAGCAGCTTAGGCCTGGTGAATGAGCAGTTCTTC. Looking up the rest from reference TRBV11-2 and TRBJ2-1 gives the full variable domain: EAGVAQSPRYKIIEKRQSVAFWCNPISGHATLYWYQQILGQGPKLLIQFQNNGVVDDSQLPKDRFSAERLKGVDSTLKIQPAKLEDSAVYLCASSLGLVNEQFFGPGTRLTVL.

The chain is built from TRBV11-2 and TRBJ1-2; 10 bases are shared with TRBD1. V was clipped by 2 bases and J by 4 bases; unmatched bases: 7. This CDR3 has 16 residues. Looked up from germline, CDR1 is SGHAT and CDR2 is FQNNGV. The CDR3: CASSLPRTGGIYGYTF. CDR3 coding DNA: TGTGCCAGCAGCTTACCCCGGACAGGGGGGATCTATGGCTACACCTTC.

This chain joins TRBV19 and TRBJ2-1; D might be TRBD1 or TRBD2, each matching 5 bases. The CDR3 totals 13 residues. Looked up from germline, CDR1 is LNHDA and CDR2 is SQIVND (reference sequence). Trimming pared 10 bases from V and 2 bases from J, leaving 12 bases between. CDR3 DNA sequence: TGTGCCACCCTCGGGACCACCTACAATGAGCAGTTCTTC. The encoded protein is CATLGTTYNEQFF.

J is TRBJ2-3 and V is TRBV5-6; the match to TRBD2 covers 8 bases. The CDR3 totals 17 residues. Germline assignment: CDR1 SGHDT and CDR2 YYEEEE. Losses at the gene ends were 4 bases for V and 3 bases for J; bases not matched to a gene: 13. The CDR3 spells CASSPRIRGGGTDTQYF. In DNA form, the CDR3 reads TGTGCCAGCAGCCCCCGGATTCGGGGGGGCGGGACAGATACGCAGTATTTT.

CDR3 in amino acids: CASSPPGRRTDTQYF. DNA of the CDR3: TGTGCCAGCTCACCCCCCGGGCGGAGGACAGATACGCAGTATTTT. This rearrangement joins TRBV18 to TRBJ2-3; D might be TRBD2 (5 bases). The V and J ends lost 3 bases and 3 bases respectively, with 13 bases between them. CDR1 and CDR2 from the germline V gene are KGHSH and LQKENI. The CDR3 is 15 residues long.

The chain combines TRBV2 with TRBJ2-1; 8 bases are shared with TRBD1. The CDR3 extends over 16 amino acids. The ends lost 2 bases at V and 3 bases at J; junction bases unmatched: 6. Looked up from germline, CDR1 is SNHLY and CDR2 is FYNNEI. CDR3 bases: TGTGCCAGCAGTGAAATTCCGGGACAGGTCTACAATGAGCAGTTCTTC. Translated, it gives CASSEIPGQVYNEQFF.